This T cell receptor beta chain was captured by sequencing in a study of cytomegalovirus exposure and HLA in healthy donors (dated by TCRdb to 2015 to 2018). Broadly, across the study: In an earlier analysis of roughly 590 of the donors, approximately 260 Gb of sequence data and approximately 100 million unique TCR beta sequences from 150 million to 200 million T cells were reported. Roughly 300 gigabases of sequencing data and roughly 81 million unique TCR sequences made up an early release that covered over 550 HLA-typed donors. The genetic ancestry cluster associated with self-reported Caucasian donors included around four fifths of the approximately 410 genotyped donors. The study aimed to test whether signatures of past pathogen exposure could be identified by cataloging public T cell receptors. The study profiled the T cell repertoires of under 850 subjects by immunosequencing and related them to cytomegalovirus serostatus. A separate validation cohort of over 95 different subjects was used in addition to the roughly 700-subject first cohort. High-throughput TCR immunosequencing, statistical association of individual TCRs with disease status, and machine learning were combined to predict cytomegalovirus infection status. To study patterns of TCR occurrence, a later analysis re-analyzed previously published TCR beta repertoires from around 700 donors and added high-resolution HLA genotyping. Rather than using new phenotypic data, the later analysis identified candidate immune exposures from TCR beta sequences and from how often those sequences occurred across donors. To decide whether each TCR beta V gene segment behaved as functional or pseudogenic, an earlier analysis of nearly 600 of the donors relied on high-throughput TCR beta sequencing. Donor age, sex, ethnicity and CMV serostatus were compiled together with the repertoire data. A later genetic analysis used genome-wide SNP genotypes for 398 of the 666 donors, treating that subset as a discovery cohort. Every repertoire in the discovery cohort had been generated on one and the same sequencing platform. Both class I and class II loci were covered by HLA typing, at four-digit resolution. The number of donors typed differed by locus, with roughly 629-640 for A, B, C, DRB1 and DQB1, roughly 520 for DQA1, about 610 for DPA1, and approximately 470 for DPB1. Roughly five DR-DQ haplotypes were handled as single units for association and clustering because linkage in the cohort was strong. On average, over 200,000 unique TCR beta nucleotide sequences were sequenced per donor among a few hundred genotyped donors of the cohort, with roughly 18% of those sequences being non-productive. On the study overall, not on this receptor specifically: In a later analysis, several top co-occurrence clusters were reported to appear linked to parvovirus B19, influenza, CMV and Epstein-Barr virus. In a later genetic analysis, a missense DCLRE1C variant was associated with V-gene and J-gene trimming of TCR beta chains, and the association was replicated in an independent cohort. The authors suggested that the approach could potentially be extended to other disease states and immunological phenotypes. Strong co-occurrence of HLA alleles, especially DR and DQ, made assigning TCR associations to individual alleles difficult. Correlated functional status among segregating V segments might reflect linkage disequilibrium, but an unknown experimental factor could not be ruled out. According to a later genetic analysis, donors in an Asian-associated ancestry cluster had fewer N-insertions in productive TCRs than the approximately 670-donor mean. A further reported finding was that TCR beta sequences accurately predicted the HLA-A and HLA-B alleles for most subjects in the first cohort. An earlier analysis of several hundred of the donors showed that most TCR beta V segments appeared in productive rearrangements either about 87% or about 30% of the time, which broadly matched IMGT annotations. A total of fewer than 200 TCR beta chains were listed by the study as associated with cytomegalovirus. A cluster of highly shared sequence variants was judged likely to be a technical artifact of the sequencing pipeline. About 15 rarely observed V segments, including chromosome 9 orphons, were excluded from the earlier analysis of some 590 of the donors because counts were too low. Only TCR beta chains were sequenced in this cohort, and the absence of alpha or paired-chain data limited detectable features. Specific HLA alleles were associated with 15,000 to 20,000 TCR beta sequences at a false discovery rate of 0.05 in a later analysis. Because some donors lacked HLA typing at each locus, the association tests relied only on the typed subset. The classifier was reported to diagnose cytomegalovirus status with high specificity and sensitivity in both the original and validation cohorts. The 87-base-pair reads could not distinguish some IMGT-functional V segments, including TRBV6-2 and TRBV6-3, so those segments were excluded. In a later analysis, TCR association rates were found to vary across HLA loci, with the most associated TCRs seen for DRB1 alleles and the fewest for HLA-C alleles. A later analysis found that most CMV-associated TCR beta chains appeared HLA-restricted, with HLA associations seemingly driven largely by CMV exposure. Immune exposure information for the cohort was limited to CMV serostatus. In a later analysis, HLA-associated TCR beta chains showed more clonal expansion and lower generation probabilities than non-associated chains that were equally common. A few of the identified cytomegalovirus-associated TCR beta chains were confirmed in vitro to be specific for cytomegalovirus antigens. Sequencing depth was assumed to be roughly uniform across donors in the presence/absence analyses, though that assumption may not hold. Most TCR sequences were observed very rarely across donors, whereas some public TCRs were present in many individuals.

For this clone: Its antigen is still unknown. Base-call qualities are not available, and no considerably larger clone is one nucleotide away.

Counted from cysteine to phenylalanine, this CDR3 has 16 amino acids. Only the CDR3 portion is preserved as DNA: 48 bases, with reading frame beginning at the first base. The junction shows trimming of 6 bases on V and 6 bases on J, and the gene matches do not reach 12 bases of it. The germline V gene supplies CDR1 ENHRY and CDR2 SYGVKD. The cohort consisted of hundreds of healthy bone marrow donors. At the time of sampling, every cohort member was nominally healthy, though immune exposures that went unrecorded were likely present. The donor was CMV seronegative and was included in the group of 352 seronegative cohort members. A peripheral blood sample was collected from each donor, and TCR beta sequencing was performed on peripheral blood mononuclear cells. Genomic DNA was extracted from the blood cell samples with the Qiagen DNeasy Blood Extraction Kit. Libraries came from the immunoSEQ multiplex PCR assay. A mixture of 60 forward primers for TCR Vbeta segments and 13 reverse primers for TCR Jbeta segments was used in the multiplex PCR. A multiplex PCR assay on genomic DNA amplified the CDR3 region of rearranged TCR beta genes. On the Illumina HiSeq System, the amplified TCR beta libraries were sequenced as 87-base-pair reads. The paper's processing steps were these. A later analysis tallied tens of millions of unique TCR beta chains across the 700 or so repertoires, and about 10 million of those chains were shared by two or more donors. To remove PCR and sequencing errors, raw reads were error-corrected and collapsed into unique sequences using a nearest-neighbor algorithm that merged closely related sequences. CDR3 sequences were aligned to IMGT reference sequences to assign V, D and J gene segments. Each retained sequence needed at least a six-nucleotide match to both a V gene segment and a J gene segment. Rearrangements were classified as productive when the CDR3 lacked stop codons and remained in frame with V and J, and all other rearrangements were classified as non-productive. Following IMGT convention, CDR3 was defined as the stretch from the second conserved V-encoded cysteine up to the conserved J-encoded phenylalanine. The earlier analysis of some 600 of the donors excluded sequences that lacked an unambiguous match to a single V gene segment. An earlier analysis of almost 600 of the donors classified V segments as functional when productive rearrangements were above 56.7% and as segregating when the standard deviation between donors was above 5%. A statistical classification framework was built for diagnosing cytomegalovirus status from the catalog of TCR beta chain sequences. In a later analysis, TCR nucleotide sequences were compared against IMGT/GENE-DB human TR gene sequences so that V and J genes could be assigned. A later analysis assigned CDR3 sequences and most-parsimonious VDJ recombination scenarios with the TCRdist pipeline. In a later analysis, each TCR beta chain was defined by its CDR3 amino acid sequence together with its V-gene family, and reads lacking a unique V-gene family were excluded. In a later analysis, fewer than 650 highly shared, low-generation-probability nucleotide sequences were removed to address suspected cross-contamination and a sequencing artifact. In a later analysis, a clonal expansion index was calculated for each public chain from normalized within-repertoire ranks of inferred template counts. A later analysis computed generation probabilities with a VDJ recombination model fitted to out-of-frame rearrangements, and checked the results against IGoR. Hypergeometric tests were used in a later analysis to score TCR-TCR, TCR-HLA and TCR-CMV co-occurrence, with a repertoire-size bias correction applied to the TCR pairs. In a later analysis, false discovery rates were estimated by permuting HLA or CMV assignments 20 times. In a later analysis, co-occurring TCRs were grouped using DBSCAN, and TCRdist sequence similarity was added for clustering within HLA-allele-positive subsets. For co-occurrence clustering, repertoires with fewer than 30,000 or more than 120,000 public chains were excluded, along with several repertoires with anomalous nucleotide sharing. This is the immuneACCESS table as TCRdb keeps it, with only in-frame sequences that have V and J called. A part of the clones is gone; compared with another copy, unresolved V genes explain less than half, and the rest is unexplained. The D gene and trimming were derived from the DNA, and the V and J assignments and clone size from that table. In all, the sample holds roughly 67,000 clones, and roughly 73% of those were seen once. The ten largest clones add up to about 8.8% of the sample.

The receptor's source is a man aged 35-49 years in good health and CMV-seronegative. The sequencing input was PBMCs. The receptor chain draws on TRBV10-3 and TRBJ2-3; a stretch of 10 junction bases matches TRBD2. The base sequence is TGTGCCATCAGAGGCTTAGCGGGGGGCAGGGGCGATACGCAGTATTTT. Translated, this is CAIRGLAGGRGDTQYF.